This paragraph covers one T cell receptor (beta chain) sequence. Antigen unknown. At one end the junction does not follow the germline gene, possibly because of a read error. The data stem from a study of CD8+CD57+ T cells in acquired aplastic anemia. Study as a whole: The sorted CD4+ and CD8+ cells yielded an average around 3.2 ug of DNA. Healthy donors yielded some 9.9 million CD4+ cell reads on average. Findings of the study overall: The number of CD8+ CDR3 sequences shared by patients and controls was roughly 31. For CD8+ Simpson's diversity, patients and controls showed no significant difference.

CDR3 and TCR beta VDJ profiling relied on genomic DNA as the template. TCRdb redid the calling of the reads with MiXCR, one entry per CDR3 protein. The sample holds around 190,000 distinct CDR3 sequences, roughly half seen once. This CDR3 is built from 15 residues. The germline CDR1 and CDR2 sequences are SGHAT and FQNNGV. V usage is TRBV11-2 and J usage is TRBJ1-1, with D possibly being TRBD1 (5 bases). Sequenced: sorted CD4+, CD8+, or CD8+CD57+ T cells (not recorded which) from PBMCs. The sequence was obtained from a human donor in good health, serving as a control. In nucleotides, the CDR3 is TGCGCCAGCAGGGAAGAGTTACGCCCGAACACTGAAGCTTTCTTT. Translated: CASREELRPNTEAFF.